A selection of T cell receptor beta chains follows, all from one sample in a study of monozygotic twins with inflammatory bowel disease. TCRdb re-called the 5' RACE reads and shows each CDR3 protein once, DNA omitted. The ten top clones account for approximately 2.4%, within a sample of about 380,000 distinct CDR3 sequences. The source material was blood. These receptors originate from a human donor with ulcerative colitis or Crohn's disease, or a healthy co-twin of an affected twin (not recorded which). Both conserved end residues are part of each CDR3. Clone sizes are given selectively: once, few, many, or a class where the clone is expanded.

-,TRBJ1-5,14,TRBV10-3,CAISGGAFDQPQHF
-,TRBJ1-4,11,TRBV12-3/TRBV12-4,CASSLGEKLFF
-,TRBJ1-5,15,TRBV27,CASSPGTLYNQPQHF
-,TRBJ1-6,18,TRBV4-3,CASSQDSGGSSYNSPLHF
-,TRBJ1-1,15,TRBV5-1,CASSAPEHLNTEAFF
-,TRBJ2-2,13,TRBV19,CASTPQEGGELFF
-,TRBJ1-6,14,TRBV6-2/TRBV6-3,CASSYIQGDSPLHF
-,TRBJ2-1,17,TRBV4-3,CASSPENRGRAYNEQFF
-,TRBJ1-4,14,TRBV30,CAWRQTKRNEKLFF
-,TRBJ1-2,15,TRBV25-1,CASSPIENGFYGYTF
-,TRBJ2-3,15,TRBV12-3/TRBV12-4,CASSPHGTSTDTQYF
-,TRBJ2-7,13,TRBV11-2,CASGGLAEYEQYF
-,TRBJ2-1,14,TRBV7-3,CASSLRQDNNEQFF
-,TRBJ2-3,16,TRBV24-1,CATSDHGTGSGDTQYF
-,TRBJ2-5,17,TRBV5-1,CASSLENRGRFEETQYF
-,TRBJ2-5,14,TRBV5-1,CASSLTGRGETQYF
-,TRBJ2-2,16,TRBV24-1,CATSVPTGVNTGELFF
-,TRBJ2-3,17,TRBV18,CASSPRDRGRLADTQYF
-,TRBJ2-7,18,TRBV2,CASSEAAGLAVLLYEQYF
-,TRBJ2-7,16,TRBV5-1,CASSLDLGDNTYEQYF
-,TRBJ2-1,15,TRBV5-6,CASSSAGGSYNEQFF
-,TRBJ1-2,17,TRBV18,CASSTSGTDQGRAGYTF
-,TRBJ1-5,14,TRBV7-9,CASSHLTGDQPQHF
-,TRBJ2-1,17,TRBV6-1,CASSPTRKRGSYNEQFF
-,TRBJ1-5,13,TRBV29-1,CSVTSGYNQPQHF
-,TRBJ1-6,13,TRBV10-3,CAISETGNSPLHF
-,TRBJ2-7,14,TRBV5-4,CASSVFGTAYEQYF
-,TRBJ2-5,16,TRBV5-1,CASSLGPAGSQETQYF
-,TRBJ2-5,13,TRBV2,CASSGYLGETQYF
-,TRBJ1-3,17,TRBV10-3,CAISEPPGTGAGNTIYF
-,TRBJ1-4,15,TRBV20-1,CSARDRGTGNEKLFF
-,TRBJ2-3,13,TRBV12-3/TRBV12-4,CASSRRGTDTQYF
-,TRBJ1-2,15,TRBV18,CASSFSGTGGFGYTF
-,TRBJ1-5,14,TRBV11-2,CASSLPGNNQPQHF
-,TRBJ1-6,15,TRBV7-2,CASSLAGGLSSPLHF
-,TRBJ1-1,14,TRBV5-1,CASSQGPGNTEAFF
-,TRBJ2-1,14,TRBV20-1,CSARSAGGDHEQFF
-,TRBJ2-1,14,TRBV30,CAWSVGVPYNEQFF
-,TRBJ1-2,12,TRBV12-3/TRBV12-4,CASSLHTGGYTF
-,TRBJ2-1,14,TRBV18,CASSPDRGLGEQFF
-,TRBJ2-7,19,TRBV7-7,CASSSRRGPWGASSYEQYF
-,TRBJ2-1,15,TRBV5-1,CASSSGTGEGNEQFF
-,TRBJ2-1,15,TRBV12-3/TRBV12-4,CASSFLAGGGNEQFF
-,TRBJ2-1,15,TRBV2,CASSLAGVRGNEQFF
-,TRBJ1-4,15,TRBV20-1,CSARVQGATNEKLFF
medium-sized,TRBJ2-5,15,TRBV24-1,CATSSGGAPDETQYF
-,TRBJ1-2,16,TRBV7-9,CASSSTSGTEDYGYTF
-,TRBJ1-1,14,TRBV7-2,CASSLQQQTTEAFF
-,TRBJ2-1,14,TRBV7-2,CASSPSRLGTEQFF